The 28 T cell receptor beta chains below were found in one sample sequenced in a study of early stage breast cancer tumors. Sequenced by immunoSEQ multiplex PCR; TCRdb stores in-frame clones only, minus some. The table records about 25,000 clones, 65% to 70% of them present only once. Specimen: breast tumor tissue. These receptor sequences come from a person aged 55 to 75 with breast cancer.

The CDR3: CASSQDSGLASTDTQYF. The DNA of the CDR3 is TGCGCCAGCAGCCAAGATTCGGGACTAGCTTCCACAGATACGCAGTATTTT. The chain recombines TRBV4-3 with TRBJ2-3, with 9 bases identical to TRBD2. The CDR3 length is 17 residues. J was trimmed by 2 bases and V by 0 bases; bases with no gene match: 6. From germline, CDR1 is LGHNA and CDR2 YSLEER.

This chain links TRBV6-5 with TRBJ1-1; 8 bases are shared with TRBD1. J gave up 1 base and V 6 bases, and 4 bases lay outside the gene matches. From germline, CDR1 is MNHEY and CDR2 SVGAGI. The CDR3 has 14 amino acids. The CDR3 DNA follows: TGTGCCAGCAGGAAGGGACAGGCGAACACTGAAGCTTTCTTT. Its translation is CASRKGQANTEAFF.

The chain joins TRBV27 to TRBJ2-1; maybe TRBD2 (6 bases). Germline assignment: CDR1 MNHEY and CDR2 SMNVEV (reference sequence). The V gene lost 1 base and the J gene lost 6 bases, with 10 bases spanning the gap. CDR3 size: 14 residues. The CDR3 region has the DNA TGTGCCAGCAGTTTATACAAGGAGGGCAATGAGCAGTTCTTC. Residues: CASSLYKEGNEQFF.

The CDR3 coding sequence is TGTGCCAGCAGCCCGCAGGGACAGGGGGCCGGGGAGCTGTTTTTT. Amino acids: CASSPQGQGAGELFF. This sequence joins TRBV5-4 and TRBJ2-2; 11 nucleotides align to TRBD1. This CDR3 contains 15 residues. Germline CDR1 reads SGHNT; CDR2 reads YYREEE (reference sequence). Germline trimming cut 4 bases from V and 6 bases from J; bases unmatched to any gene: 5.

This chain joins TRBV6-5 and TRBJ2-1; maybe TRBD2 (5 bases). This CDR3 contains 14 residues. Germline V gene lookup returns CDR1 MNHEY and CDR2 SVGAGI. V was shortened by 5 bases and J by 2 bases, with 10 bases between the two germline ends. The CDR3 reads CASSRTAAYNEQFF. Written as DNA, the CDR3 is TGTGCCAGCAGTCGAACAGCGGCCTACAATGAGCAGTTCTTC.

This chain connects TRBV7-2 to TRBJ1-5; D is ambiguous. Looked up from germline, CDR1 is SGHTA and CDR2 is FQGNSA. V gave up 0 bases and J gave up 2 bases, with 23 bases separating them. The CDR3 covers 20 residues. The CDR3 protein is CASSLAGGLHGLRGNQPQHF. CDR3 bases: TGTGCCAGCAGCTTAGCCGGTGGGTTACACGGGTTGCGAGGCAATCAGCCCCAGCATTTT. The entire variable domain, with the rest obtained from reference TRBV7-2 and TRBJ1-5, is as follows: GAGVSQSPSNKVTEKGKDVELRCDPISGHTALYWYRQSLGQGLEFLIYFQGNSAPDKSGLPSDRFSAERTGGSVSTLTIQRTQQEDSAVYLCASSLAGGLHGLRGNQPQHFGDGTRLSIL.

This clone was seen only once. The chain couples TRBV11-2 to TRBJ2-1; TRBD2 matches 11 bases. V gave up 5 bases and J gave up 3 bases; unmatched junction bases: 9. Germline CDR1 reads SGHAT; CDR2 reads FQNNGV. The CDR3 contains 17 residues. CDR3 loop: CASSHAGTSGLYNEQFF. In nucleotides, the CDR3 is TGTGCCAGCAGCCATGCCGGGACTAGCGGCCTCTACAATGAGCAGTTCTTC.

The chain uses TRBV6-5 and TRBJ2-7; no reliable D call. This CDR3 has 14 residues. V lost 5 bases and J 2 bases, leaving 13 bases between the germline ends. CDR1 and CDR2 (germline): MNHEY, SVGAGI. The CDR3 loop is CASSLTLDPYEQYF. The CDR3 nucleotides read TGTGCCAGCAGTCTTACCCTAGATCCCTACGAGCAGTACTTC.

The genes are TRBV7-7 and TRBJ2-2; TRBD2 might be the D (6 bases). Between the trimmed V and J ends, which lost 4 bases and 4 bases, there was a span of 13 bases. CDR3 size: 15 residues. Germline V lookup: CDR1 SSHAT, CDR2 FNYEAQ (reference sequence). The CDR3 loop is CASSSSSDFTGELFF. CDR3 in DNA: TGTGCCAGCAGCTCCTCTAGCGACTTCACCGGGGAGCTGTTTTTT.

V is TRBV10-2 and J is TRBJ2-7; D is perhaps TRBD1 (6 bases). Deletions cut 5 bases from V and 6 bases from J, with 8 bases between. The CDR3 covers 11 residues. Germline V gives CDR1 WSHSY, CDR2 SAAADI. CDR3 sequence (DNA): TGCGCCAGCAGTAGGGGGACCGAGCAGTACTTC. The encoded protein is CASSRGTEQYF.

The chain couples TRBV7-9 to TRBJ2-1, with 7 bases aligning to TRBD1. The CDR3 is 17 amino acids. CDR1 SEHNR and CDR2 FQNEAQ come from the germline V gene (reference sequence). V was pared by 2 bases and J by 0 bases, with 7 bases of the junction left unmatched. This chain's CDR3 is CASSLRQGTASYNEQFF. Here the CDR3 DNA reads TGTGCCAGCAGCTTAAGACAGGGAACCGCCTCCTACAATGAGCAGTTCTTC.

By share, this clone counts as medium-sized. The chain recombines TRBV4-1 with TRBJ2-7, with 8 nucleotides matching TRBD2. Germline CDR1 is MGHRA and CDR2 is YSYEKL. V lost 3 bases to trimming and J lost 3 bases; unmatched junction nucleotides: 13. The CDR3 has 17 amino acids. CDR3 sequence: CASSQDPLERGLYEQYF. The CDR3 coding sequence is TGCGCCAGCAGCCAGGATCCGCTGGAGCGGGGGCTCTACGAGCAGTACTTC.

The chain couples TRBV25-1 to TRBJ1-1, with D hard to call. This CDR3 has 11 amino acids. From germline, CDR1 is MGHDK and CDR2 SYGVNS. Trimming took 6 bases from V and 6 from J, leaving 8 bases between them. CDR3 sequence (DNA): TGTGCCAGCAGCCGGGTGGCTGAAGCTTTCTTT. Its protein product is CASSRVAEAFF. Complete variable domain (other parts from reference TRBV25-1 and TRBJ1-1): EADIYQTPRYLVIGTGKKITLECSQTMGHDKMYWYQQDPGMELHLIHYSYGVNSTEKGDLSSESTVSRIRTEHFPLTLESARPSHTSQYLCASSRVAEAFFGQGTRLTVV.

V is TRBV5-1 and J is TRBJ2-7; 10 bases match TRBD1. V trimming: 4 bases; J trimming: 5 bases; junction bases outside the gene matches: 6. The CDR3 sequence is 14 residues long. Germline loops: CDR1 SGHRS, CDR2 YFSETQ. CDR3 DNA sequence: TGCGCCAGCAGCCGCGACAGGGGGCGGGACGAGCAGTACTTC. Amino acids: CASSRDRGRDEQYF.

The chain carries TRBV4-3 and TRBJ2-7, with 11 positions matching TRBD1. The CDR3 has 16 residues. The J segment lost 5 bases and the V segment lost 0 bases, leaving 6 bases of the junction unmatched. Germline V gene data show CDR1 as LGHNA and CDR2 as YSLEER. CDR3 DNA sequence: TGCGCCAGCAGCCAAGATGGGGGGACAGGGGGGCACGAGCAGTACTTC. Residues: CASSQDGGTGGHEQYF.

The rearrangement joins TRBV9 to TRBJ2-1; possible D gene TRBD2, 6 bases. In germline, CDR1 is SGDLS, CDR2 YYNGEE. Trimming stripped 0 bases from V and 10 bases from J, with 17 bases between. The CDR3 has 15 residues. The CDR3 bases are TGTGCCAGCAGCGTAGCTCAGTCGGGGGTAAGCGAGCAGTTCTTC. The encoded protein is CASSVAQSGVSEQFF.

V and J are TRBV19 and TRBJ2-7; D perhaps matches TRBD1 (5 bases). Germline assignment: CDR1 LNHDA and CDR2 SQIVND (reference sequence). This CDR3 comprises 17 residues. With 3 bases removed from V and 6 bases from J, the gap between germline ends came to 24 bases. CDR3 DNA: TGTGCCAGTAGTATCAGCCCGGGCGCATCCCAAAGGGGCGAGCAGTACTTC. Translated: CASSISPGASQRGEQYF.

The chain uses TRBV4-3 and TRBJ1-1; 8 positions agree with TRBD1. The CDR3 is 14 amino acids. From germline, CDR1 is LGHNA and CDR2 YSLEER. Trimming at V came to 4 bases and at J to 1 base, leaving 2 bases not matched to a gene. CDR3 protein: CASSLQGGNTEAFF. CDR3 nucleotide sequence: TGCGCCAGCAGCCTACAGGGGGGGAACACTGAAGCTTTCTTT.

This chain links TRBV5-1 with TRBJ2-7, with 11 positions matching TRBD2. J lost 5 bases, V lost 0 bases, and 7 bases had no gene match. The length of the CDR3 is 16 residues. Germline loops: CDR1 SGHRS, CDR2 YFSETQ. This CDR3 is CASSLAVAGGPNEQYF. The CDR3 bases are TGCGCCAGCAGCTTGGCCGTAGCGGGAGGGCCCAACGAGCAGTACTTC.

This clone was recorded once. The genes are TRBV4-2 and TRBJ2-5, with 12 bases identical to TRBD2. The germline V gene encodes CDR1 LGHNA and CDR2 YNFKEQ. V gave up 5 bases and J gave up 5 bases; unmatched junction bases: 3. CDR3 length equals 14 residues. DNA for the CDR3: TGTGCCAGCAGCTCTAGCGGGAGGGCGGAGACCCAGTACTTC. Translated: CASSSSGRAETQYF.

The gene calls are TRBV5-6 and TRBJ2-4; perhaps TRBD1 as D (6 bases). CDR1 is SGHDT, CDR2 YYEEEE, per germline. V lost 2 bases and J 1 base, leaving 10 bases between the germline ends. The CDR3 sequence is 15 residues long. CDR3 DNA sequence: TGTGCCAGCAGCTTTTTCGACAGGGCCAAAAACATTCAGTACTTC. This gives the protein CASSFFDRAKNIQYF.

This chain connects TRBV6-5 to TRBJ2-3; 8 bases map to TRBD1. Germline assignment: CDR1 MNHEY and CDR2 SVGAGI. The ends lost 5 bases at V and 2 bases at J; junction bases unmatched: 6. This CDR3 contains 15 residues. As DNA, the CDR3 is TGTGCCAGCAGTCACCGGACAGGGCACACAGATACGCAGTATTTT. It yields the protein CASSHRTGHTDTQYF.

The sample holds many counts of this clone. The rearrangement uses TRBV27 and TRBJ2-1; the D is unclear. The germline CDR1 and CDR2 sequences are MNHEY and SMNVEV (reference sequence). The CDR3 length is 14 residues. The ends were cut back, 3 bases at V and 5 bases at J, with 11 bases in the middle. The CDR3 loop reads CASSFQQYNNEQFF. In nucleotides, the CDR3 is TGTGCCAGCAGTTTCCAACAATATAACAATGAGCAGTTCTTC.

This chain uses TRBV6-5 with TRBJ1-4; D possibly corresponds to TRBD1 (5 bases). Germline V CDR1 and CDR2: MNHEY, SVGAGI. V was shortened by 6 bases and J by 7 bases, with 15 bases between the two germline ends. CDR3 size: 14 residues. CDR3 sequence (DNA): TGTGCCAGCAGGACCGGGACTAGGGGTGAAAAACTGTTTTTT. The encoded protein is CASRTGTRGEKLFF.

The gene calls are TRBV7-2 and TRBJ2-3, with D tentatively TRBD2 (6 bases). CDR1 is SGHTA, CDR2 FQGNSA, per germline. This CDR3 is 18 amino acids long. Trimming took off 4 bases at V and 0 bases at J, with 20 bases between the two ends. CDR3 loop: CASSSSQREAHSTDTQYF. The CDR3 region has the DNA TGTGCCAGCAGCTCAAGCCAGAGGGAGGCCCACAGCACAGATACGCAGTATTTT.

This clone appeared a few times. J is TRBJ2-7 and V is TRBV5-8; TRBD2 matches at 9 bases. Trimming took 4 bases from V and 7 from J; bases not matched to a gene: 12. Germline lookup yields CDR1 SGHTS and CDR2 YDEGEE. The CDR3 length is 15 residues. The CDR3 loop is CASSPSGIPFGEQYF. The DNA for the CDR3 is TGTGCCAGCAGCCCTAGCGGGATCCCTTTCGGGGAGCAGTACTTC.

The chain carries TRBV25-1 and TRBJ2-5, with 7 bases lining up with TRBD2. V lost 6 bases to trimming and J lost 5 bases; unmatched junction nucleotides: 12. Germline CDR1 MGHDK, CDR2 SYGVNS. CDR3 length: 15 residues. The CDR3 loop reads CASRGREPLGETQYF. CDR3 DNA sequence: TGTGCCAGCAGGGGGAGGGAACCCCTCGGGGAGACCCAGTACTTC. Looking up the rest from reference TRBV25-1 and TRBJ2-5 gives the full variable domain: EADIYQTPRYLVIGTGKKITLECSQTMGHDKMYWYQQDPGMELHLIHYSYGVNSTEKGDLSSESTVSRIRTEHFPLTLESARPSHTSQYLCASRGREPLGETQYFGPGTRLLVL.

V and J are TRBV7-2 and TRBJ2-3; 14 bases line up with TRBD2. There are 16 residues in the CDR3. Germline CDR1 and CDR2: SGHTA and FQGNSA. V dropped 5 bases and J dropped 9; count of bases not matched to a gene: 10. In DNA form, the CDR3 reads TGTGCCAGCAGCCTGCCCCCGGGACTAGCGGGAGACACGCAGTATTTT. Translation gives CASSLPPGLAGDTQYF.